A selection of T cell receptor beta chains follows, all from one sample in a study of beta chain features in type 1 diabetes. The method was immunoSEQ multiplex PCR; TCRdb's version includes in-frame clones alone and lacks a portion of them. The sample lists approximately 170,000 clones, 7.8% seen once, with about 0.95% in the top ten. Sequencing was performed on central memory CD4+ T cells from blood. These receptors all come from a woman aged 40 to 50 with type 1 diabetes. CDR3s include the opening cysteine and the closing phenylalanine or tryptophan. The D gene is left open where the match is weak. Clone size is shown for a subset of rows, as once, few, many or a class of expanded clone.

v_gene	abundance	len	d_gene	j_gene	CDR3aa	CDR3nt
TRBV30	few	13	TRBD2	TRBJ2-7	CAWSISGDGEQYF	TGTGCCTGGAGTATCAGCGGGGATGGGGAGCAGTACTTC
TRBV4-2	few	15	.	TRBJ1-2	CASSQELDRRYGYTF	TGTGCCAGCAGCCAAGAGTTAGACAGGAGATATGGCTACACCTTC
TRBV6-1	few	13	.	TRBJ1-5	CASRQGGNQPQHF	TGTGCCAGCAGACAAGGAGGCAATCAGCCCCAGCATTTT
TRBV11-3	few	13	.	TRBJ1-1	CASSLTPDTEAFF	TGTGCCAGCAGCCTGACACCCGACACTGAAGCTTTCTTT
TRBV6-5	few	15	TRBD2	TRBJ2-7	CASSRGLAGTYEQYF	TGTGCCAGCAGCCGGGGACTAGCGGGCACCTACGAGCAGTACTTC
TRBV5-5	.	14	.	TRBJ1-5	CASSLGGAGQPQHF	TGTGCCAGCAGCTTGGGCGGGGCGGGACAGCCCCAGCATTTT
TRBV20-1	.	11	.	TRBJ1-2	CSADGGYGYTF	TGCAGTGCGGACGGAGGCTATGGCTACACCTTC
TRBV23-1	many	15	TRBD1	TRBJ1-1	CASRHFNRGDTEAFF	TGCGCCAGCAGACACTTCAACAGGGGAGATACTGAAGCTTTCTTT
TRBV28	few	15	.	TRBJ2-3	CASSWGTARGDTQYF	TGTGCCAGCAGTTGGGGGACAGCGCGGGGAGATACGCAGTATTTT
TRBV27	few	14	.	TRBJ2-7	CASSLEQGPYEQYF	TGTGCCAGCAGTTTAGAACAGGGACCCTACGAGCAGTACTTC
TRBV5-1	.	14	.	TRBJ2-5	CASSLAPGQETQYF	TGCGCCAGCAGCTTGGCGCCAGGGCAAGAGACCCAGTACTTC
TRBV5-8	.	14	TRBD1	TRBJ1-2	CASSFAQGAYGYTF	TGTGCCAGCAGCTTCGCACAGGGGGCGTATGGCTACACCTTC
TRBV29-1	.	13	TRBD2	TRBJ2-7	CSVSPDGGFEQYF	TGCAGCGTTTCTCCCGACGGGGGGTTCGAGCAGTACTTC
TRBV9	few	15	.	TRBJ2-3	CASSVRSGAADTQYF	TGTGCCAGCAGCGTTAGGTCAGGGGCCGCCGATACGCAGTATTTT
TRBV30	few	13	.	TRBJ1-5	CAWGDGFNQPQHF	TGTGCCTGGGGTGACGGTTTCAATCAGCCCCAGCATTTT
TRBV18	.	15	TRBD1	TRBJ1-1	CASSPNDRVGTEAFF	TGTGCCAGCTCTCCAAATGACAGGGTGGGAACTGAAGCTTTCTTT
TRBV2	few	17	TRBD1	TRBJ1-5	CASSTTGGTGSNQPQHF	TGTGCCAGCAGCACAACTGGAGGGACAGGGAGCAATCAGCCCCAGCATTTT
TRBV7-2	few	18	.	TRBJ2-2	CASSPQGSSRRATGELFF	TGTGCCAGCAGCCCCCAGGGTAGCAGCCGAAGGGCCACCGGGGAGCTGTTTTTT